This TCR beta chain was obtained from a study of graft-versus-host responses after intestinal transplantation. In the study overall: Each transplant was multivisceral, liver-intestinal, or isolated intestinal. All recipients were given anti-thymocyte globulin induction, and tacrolimus and steroids were then administered for three to four years.

Concerning this clone itself: Its matching antigen is unknown.

The CDR3 spans 14 residues. In germline, CDR1 is GTSNPN, CDR2 SVGIG (reference sequence). Losses at the gene ends were 0 bases for V and 4 bases for J; bases not matched to a gene: 4. Findings and limits, study-wide: Detected in recipient marrow were GvH clones, some of which were first observed in ileum or blood. Early post-transplant declines in HvG were associated with peak levels of circulating GvH clones.

Assay: immunoSEQ multiplex PCR; the TCRdb copy retains only in-frame clones and omits some. This sample has 90,000 or so clones, with roughly 80% found just once. V and J are TRBV30 and TRBJ2-5, with 8 bases lining up with TRBD1. The sample in question was unstimulated CD4+ T cells sorted from spleen or lymph node cells, obtained before intestinal transplant. The origin of this receptor is a human donor who received an intestinal transplant. The DNA of the CDR3 is TGTGCCTGGAGTGTTACAGGGGGGCGAGAGACCCAGTACTTC. This translates into CAWSVTGGRETQYF.